What follows describes a single T cell receptor (beta chain). TCRdb ran MiXCR on the 5' RACE reads and lists one entry per CDR3 protein. This table has tens of thousands of distinct CDR3 sequences, more than 7.5% appearing once. The entry originates in a study of early T cells in non-severe SARS-CoV-2 infection. CDR1 is SEHNR, CDR2 FQNEAQ, per germline (reference sequence). CDR3 length: 15 residues. The V gene lost 6 bases and the J gene lost 2 bases, with 15 bases spanning the gap. This TCR derives from an adult who was a healthcare worker with PCR-confirmed SARS-CoV-2 infection or an uninfected control (not recorded which). The chain has TRBV7-9 and TRBJ2-3; perhaps D is TRBD1 or TRBD2 (6 bases each). Material: whole blood. The CDR3 loop is CASSSGGLATDTQYF. The CDR3 bases are TGTGCCAGCAGTTCTGGGGGGCTCGCCACAGATACGCAGTATTTT.